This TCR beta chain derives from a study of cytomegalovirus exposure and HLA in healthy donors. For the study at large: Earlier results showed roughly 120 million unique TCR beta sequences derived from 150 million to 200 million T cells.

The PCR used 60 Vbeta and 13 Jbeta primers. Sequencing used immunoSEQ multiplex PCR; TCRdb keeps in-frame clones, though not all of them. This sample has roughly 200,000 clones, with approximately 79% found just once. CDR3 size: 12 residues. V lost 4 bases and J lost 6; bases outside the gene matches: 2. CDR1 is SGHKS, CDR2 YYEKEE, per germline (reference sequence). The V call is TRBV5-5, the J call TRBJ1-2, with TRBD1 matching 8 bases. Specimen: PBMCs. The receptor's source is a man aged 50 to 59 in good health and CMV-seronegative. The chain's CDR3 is CASSMDRDGYTF. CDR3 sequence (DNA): TGTGCCAGCAGCATGGACAGGGATGGCTACACCTTC.